The clone carrying this T cell receptor (beta chain) has a handful of counts. Its antigen is unknown. The protocol attached unique molecular identifiers to individual cDNA molecules. MiXCR, run by TCRdb on the 5' RACE reads, gives a single entry per CDR3 protein. The repertoire holds about 59,000 distinct CDR3 sequences, with around 13% as singletons. The sample belongs to a study of early T cells in non-severe SARS-CoV-2 infection. Overall study context: Chains from this unsorted whole-blood bulk RNA could not be paired.

Study-level points and caveats: VDJdb matching skewed toward anti-spike CD8 responses, missing private and CD4 specificities.

Sequencing was done on a sample of whole blood. The TCR comes from an adult who was a healthcare worker with PCR-confirmed SARS-CoV-2 infection or an uninfected control (not recorded which).

CDR3 DNA: TGCGCCAGCAGCCAAGGGGTAGCGGGGTATTCTTCCTACAATGAGCAGTTCTTC. It specifies CASSQGVAGYSSYNEQFF. V and J are TRBV4-3 and TRBJ2-1; 8 nucleotides match TRBD2. The CDR3 runs to 18 residues. Germline trimming cut 1 base from V and 1 base from J; bases unmatched to any gene: 9. Germline V gives CDR1 LGHNA, CDR2 YSLEER.